This T cell receptor (beta chain) was captured by sequencing in a study of T-cell reconstitution after alpha-beta-depleted transplantation in children. General study results and limits: Newly made T cells mostly supplied T-cell counts and diversity one year after transplant. Where some patients showed high TCRbeta diversity at day 60, it came from recipient T cells and thymic progenitors that had survived. Reported findings indicate that, about two months after transplant, alpha-beta T cells came from several hundred expanded clones, which were derived from non-depleted graft cells.

It was with unique molecular identifiers that the TCRbeta library was prepared. TCRdb re-called the PCR reads with MiXCR, one entry per CDR3 protein. Seen here are under 35,000 distinct CDR3 sequences, over 15% observed once, and the top ten hold approximately 40%. The sample holds many counts of this clonotype. What it binds is unknown. In germline, CDR1 is MDHEN, CDR2 SYDVKM. The CDR3 consists of 16 residues. V lost 5 bases to trimming and J lost 4 bases; unmatched junction nucleotides: 9. The sample here was PBMCs, mostly from graft donor cells, taken 60 days after TCRalphabeta/CD19-depleted stem cell transplant. This sequence originates from a male patient between 2 and 10 years old who had a stem cell transplant for acute lymphoblastic leukemia, so the T cells may come from the graft donor. The chain employs TRBV28 and TRBJ2-2, with 8 bases fitting TRBD1. The CDR3 loop reads CASSRTGGRGTGELFF. The CDR3 DNA reads TGTGCCAGCAGTCGCACAGGGGGGAGAGGCACCGGGGAGCTGTTTTTT.